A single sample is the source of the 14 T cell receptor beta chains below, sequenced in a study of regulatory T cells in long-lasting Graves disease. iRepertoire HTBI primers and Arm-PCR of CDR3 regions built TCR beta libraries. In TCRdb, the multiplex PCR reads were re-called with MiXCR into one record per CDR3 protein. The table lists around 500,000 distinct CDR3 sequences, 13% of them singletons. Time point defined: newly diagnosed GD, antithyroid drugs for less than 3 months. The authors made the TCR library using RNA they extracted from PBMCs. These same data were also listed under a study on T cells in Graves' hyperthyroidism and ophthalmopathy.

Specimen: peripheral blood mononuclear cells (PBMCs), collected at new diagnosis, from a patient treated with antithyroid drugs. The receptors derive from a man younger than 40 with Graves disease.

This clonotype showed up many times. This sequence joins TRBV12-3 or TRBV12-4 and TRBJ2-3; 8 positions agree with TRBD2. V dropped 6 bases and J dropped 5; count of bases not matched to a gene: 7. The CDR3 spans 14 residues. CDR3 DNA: TGTGCCAGCAGACCGGGACTAGGTGTAGATACGCAGTATTTT. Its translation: CASRPGLGVDTQYF.

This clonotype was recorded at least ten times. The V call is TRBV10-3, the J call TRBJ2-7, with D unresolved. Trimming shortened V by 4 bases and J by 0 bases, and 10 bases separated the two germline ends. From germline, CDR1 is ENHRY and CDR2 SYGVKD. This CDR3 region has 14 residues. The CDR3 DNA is TGTGCCATCAGTGCCCAACCTGGCTCCTACGAGCAGTACTTC. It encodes CAISAQPGSYEQYF.

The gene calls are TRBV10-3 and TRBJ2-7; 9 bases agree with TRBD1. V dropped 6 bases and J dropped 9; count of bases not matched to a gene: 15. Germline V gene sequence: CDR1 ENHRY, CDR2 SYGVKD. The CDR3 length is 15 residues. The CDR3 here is CAISSPSGQGLGQYF. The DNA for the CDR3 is TGTGCCATCAGCTCCCCCTCGGGACAGGGCCTCGGGCAGTACTTC.

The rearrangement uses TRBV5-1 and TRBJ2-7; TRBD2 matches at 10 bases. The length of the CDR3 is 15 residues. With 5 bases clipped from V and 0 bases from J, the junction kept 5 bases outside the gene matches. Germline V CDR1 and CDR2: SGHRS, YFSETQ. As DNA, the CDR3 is TGCGCCAGCAGTTATACTAGCGGGGCCTCCTACGAGCAGTACTTC. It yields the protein CASSYTSGASYEQYF.

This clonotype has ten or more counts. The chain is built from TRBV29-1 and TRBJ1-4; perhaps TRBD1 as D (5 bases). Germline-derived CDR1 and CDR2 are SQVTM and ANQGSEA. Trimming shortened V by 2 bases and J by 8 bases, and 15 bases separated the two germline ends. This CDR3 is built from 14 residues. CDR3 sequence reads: CSVERAGRGEKLFF. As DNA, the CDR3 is TGCAGCGTTGAACGGGCAGGCCGGGGGGAAAAACTGTTTTTT.

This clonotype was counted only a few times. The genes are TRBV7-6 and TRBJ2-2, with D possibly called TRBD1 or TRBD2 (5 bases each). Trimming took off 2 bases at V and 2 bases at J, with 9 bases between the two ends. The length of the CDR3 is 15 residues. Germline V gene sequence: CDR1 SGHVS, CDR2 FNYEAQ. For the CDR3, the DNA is TGTGCCAGCAGCTTAAGGGACGCCAACACCGGGGAGCTGTTTTTT. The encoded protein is CASSLRDANTGELFF.

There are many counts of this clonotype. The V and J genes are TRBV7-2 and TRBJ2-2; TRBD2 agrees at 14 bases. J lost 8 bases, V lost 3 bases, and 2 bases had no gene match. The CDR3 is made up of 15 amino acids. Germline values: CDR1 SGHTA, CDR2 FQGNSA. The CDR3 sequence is CASSLGLAGVGELFF. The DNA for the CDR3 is TGTGCCAGCAGCTTGGGACTAGCGGGAGTGGGGGAGCTGTTTTTT.

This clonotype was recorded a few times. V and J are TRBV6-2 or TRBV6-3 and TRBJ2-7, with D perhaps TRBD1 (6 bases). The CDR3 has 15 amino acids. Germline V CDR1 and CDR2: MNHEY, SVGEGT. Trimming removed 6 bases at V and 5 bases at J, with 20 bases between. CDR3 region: CASSAPRGISNEQYF. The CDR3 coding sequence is TGTGCCAGCAGCGCCCCCAGGGGCATCAGTAACGAGCAGTACTTC.

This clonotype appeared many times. The CDR3 region has the DNA TGTGCCAGCAGAACAGGGGCTATCTTGAACACTGAAGCTTTCTTT. Translation gives CASRTGAILNTEAFF. The gene calls are TRBV2 and TRBJ1-1; 7 bases align to TRBD1. Germline CDR1 SNHLY, CDR2 FYNNEI. CDR3 length equals 15 residues. Losses at the gene ends were 6 bases for V and 0 bases for J; bases not matched to a gene: 7. Based on the CDR3 plus reference TRBV2 and TRBJ1-1, the full variable domain is EPEVTQTPSHQVTQMGQEVILRCVPISNHLYFYWYRQILGQKVEFLVSFYNNEISEKSEIFDDQFSVERPDGSNFTLKIRSTKLEDSAMYFCASRTGAILNTEAFFGQGTRLTVV.

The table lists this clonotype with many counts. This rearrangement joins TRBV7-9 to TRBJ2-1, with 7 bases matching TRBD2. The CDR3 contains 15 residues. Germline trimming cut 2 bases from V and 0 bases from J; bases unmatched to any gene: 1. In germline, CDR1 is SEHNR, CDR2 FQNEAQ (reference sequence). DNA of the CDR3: TGTGCCAGCAGCTTAAGACTAGCCTCCTACAATGAGCAGTTCTTC. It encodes CASSLRLASYNEQFF.

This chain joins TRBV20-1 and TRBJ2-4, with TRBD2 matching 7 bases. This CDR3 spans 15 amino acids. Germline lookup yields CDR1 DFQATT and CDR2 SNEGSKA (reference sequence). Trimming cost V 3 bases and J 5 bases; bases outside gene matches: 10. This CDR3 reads CSASEGRVPQNIQYF. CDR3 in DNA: TGCAGTGCTAGCGAAGGGAGGGTCCCTCAAAACATTCAGTACTTC.

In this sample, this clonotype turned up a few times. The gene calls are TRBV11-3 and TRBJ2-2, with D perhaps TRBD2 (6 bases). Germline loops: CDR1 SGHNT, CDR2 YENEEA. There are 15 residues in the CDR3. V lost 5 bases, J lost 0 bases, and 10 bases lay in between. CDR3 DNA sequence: TGTGCCAGCAGCCGCGGGACCCCGAACACCGGGGAGCTGTTTTTT. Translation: CASSRGTPNTGELFF.

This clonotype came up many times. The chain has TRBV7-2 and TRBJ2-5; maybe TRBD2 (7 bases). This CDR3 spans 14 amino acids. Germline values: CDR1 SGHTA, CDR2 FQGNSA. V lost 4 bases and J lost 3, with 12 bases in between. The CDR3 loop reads CASSYGGQKETQYF. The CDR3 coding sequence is TGTGCCAGCAGCTACGGGGGGCAGAAAGAGACCCAGTACTTC. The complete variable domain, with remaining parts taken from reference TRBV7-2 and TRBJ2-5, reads GAGVSQSPSNKVTEKGKDVELRCDPISGHTALYWYRQSLGQGLEFLIYFQGNSAPDKSGLPSDRFSAERTGGSVSTLTIQRTQQEDSAVYLCASSYGGQKETQYFGPGTRLLVL.

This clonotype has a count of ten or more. The CDR3 coding sequence is TGTGCCAGCAGCTTAATGAAGAGTAAGGACAGGGCCGACTCCACAGATACGCAGTATTTT. Encoded protein: CASSLMKSKDRADSTDTQYF. The rearrangement links TRBV7-6 to TRBJ2-3; 8 nucleotides line up with TRBD1. The V segment lost 2 bases and the J segment 2 bases; nucleotides outside the gene matches: 18. Germline lookup yields CDR1 SGHVS and CDR2 FNYEAQ. The CDR3 spans 20 residues.